The rows below give T cell receptor beta chains drawn from one sample of a study of CD8 T cell repertoires and HIV-1 epitope variants. Measured with immunoSEQ multiplex PCR; TCRdb has only the in-frame clones, and not every one. The sample lists 5,400 or so clones; 60% to 75% were seen once. Antigen specificity for these receptors is unknown. Specimen: cultured CD8+ T cells derived from PBMCs. These receptors were obtained from a male donor with HIV. Both conserved end residues are trimmed from each CDR3.

CDR3 protein	V gene	J gene
ASSFGSGNYEQY	TRBV28	TRBJ2-7
AIAGQGAYEQY	TRBV28	.
ASSLDRDRGSGY	TRBV7-9	TRBJ2-7
ASSRPGGSTDTQY	TRBV21-1	TRBJ2-3
ASSLFALSPQSPNYGYT	TRBV28	TRBJ1-2
ASSLGSEAF	TRBV7-3	TRBJ1-1
ASSLALGAGTEAF	TRBV5-1	TRBJ1-1
ASSLAGRFGYEQY	TRBV13	TRBJ2-7
ASSTGQNSNQPQH	TRBV4-1	TRBJ1-5
ASSFAGGYNEQF	TRBV28	TRBJ2-1
ASSETGGVYEQY	TRBV7-9	TRBJ2-7
ASSQDGTENWYNEQF	TRBV14	TRBJ2-1
ASSEGGGSSYEQY	TRBV5-6	TRBJ2-7
ASSTSMGQGADQPQH	TRBV27	TRBJ1-5
ASSSLGGGDTQY	TRBV28	TRBJ2-3
ASSLTEGI	TRBV7-9	TRBJ2-1
ASSQGGADYEQY	TRBV23-1	TRBJ2-7
ASSLEVGQGLNTEAF	TRBV5-1	TRBJ1-1
ASSFWDAAYNEQF	TRBV5-4	TRBJ2-1
ASSSPDALGYT	TRBV27	TRBJ1-2
ASSLTSSFPNEQF	TRBV5-1	TRBJ2-1
ASSSPFGGAKNEKLF	TRBV28	TRBJ1-4
ASSPFSPYNEQF	TRBV27	TRBJ2-1
ASSIGPGAGTDTQY	TRBV19	TRBJ2-3
ASSQLHGSGELF	TRBV14	TRBJ2-2
ASRSGLAGADTQY	TRBV11-2	TRBJ2-3
ASNTGVYEQY	TRBV23-1	TRBJ2-7
ASSPVTGVEKLF	TRBV7-9	TRBJ1-4
ASSQGNTEAF	TRBV2	TRBJ1-1
ASSLGTRGYT	TRBV5-4	TRBJ1-2
ASSIAGDTLYEQY	TRBV19	TRBJ2-7
ASSAGTIEQY	TRBV6-1	TRBJ2-7
ASSLSGTSGSSEYNEQF	TRBV11-2	TRBJ2-1
ASSYGAGGSTEAF	TRBV6-5	TRBJ1-1
ASSPGRGADTQY	TRBV4-1	TRBJ2-3
ASSLTGVSNQPQH	TRBV6-5	TRBJ1-5
ASSEDRGGYT	TRBV2	TRBJ1-2